This TCR beta chain was captured in a study of shared clonotypes between healthy human individuals. Broader study findings: The sharing of 4.5% to 5% of naive CD4 clonotypes was seen across a handful of donors.

Germline-derived CDR1 and CDR2 are SEHNR and FQNEAQ (reference sequence). The CDR3 is 14 residues long. V was trimmed by 2 bases and J by 6 bases, leaving 14 bases between them. Worth noting for this clone: Its antigen is as yet unknown.

Profiled with immunoSEQ multiplex PCR; TCRdb holds only in-frame clones, not every one. Here the sample spans approximately 2.3 million clones, approximately 93% being singletons. Sequencing used naive CD4+ T cells from PBMCs. Subset in this sample: CD45RA+ positively selected. This clonotype was obtained from a man younger than 35 in good health. Some clones in this sample may be carry-over from other donors' samples. The chain has TRBV7-9 and TRBJ2-7; possible D gene TRBD1, 5 bases. CDR3 DNA sequence: TGTGCCAGCAGCTTAATCCAGGGAATCTCCGAGCAGTACTTC. It yields the protein CASSLIQGISEQYF.